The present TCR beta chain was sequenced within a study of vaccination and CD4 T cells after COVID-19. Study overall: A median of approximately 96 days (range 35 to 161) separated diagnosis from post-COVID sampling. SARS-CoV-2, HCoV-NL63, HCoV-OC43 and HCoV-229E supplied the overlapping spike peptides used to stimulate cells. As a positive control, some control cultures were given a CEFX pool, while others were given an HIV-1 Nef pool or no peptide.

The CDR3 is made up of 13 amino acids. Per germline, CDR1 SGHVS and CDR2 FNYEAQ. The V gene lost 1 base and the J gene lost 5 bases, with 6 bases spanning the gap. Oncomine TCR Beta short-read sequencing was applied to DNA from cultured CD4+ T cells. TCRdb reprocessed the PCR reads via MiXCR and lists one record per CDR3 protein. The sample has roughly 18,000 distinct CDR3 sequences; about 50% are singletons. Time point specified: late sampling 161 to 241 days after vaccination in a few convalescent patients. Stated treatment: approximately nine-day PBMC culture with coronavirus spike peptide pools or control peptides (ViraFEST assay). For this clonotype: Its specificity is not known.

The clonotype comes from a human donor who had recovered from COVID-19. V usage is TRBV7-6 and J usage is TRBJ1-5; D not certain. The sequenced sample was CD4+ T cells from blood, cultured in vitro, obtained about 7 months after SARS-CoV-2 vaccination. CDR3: CASSLEVDQPQHF. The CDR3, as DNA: TGTGCCAGCAGCTTAGAAGTAGATCAGCCCCAGCATTTT.